The clone carrying this T cell receptor beta chain has only a few counts. This may be a read error, as it is one base from a much larger clone. The sample is drawn from a study of CD8+CD57+ T cells in acquired aplastic anemia. Patients chosen for sequencing had CD8+CD57+ cells that had expanded, as shown by flow cytometry. Germline V gene lookup returns CDR1 DFQATT and CDR2 SNEGSKA (reference sequence). The CDR3 is 15 residues long. Researchers used genomic DNA as the template to profile TCR beta VDJ and CDR3. In TCRdb, the reads were re-called with MiXCR into one record per CDR3 protein. Found here are roughly 150,000 distinct CDR3 sequences, roughly 50% of them singletons; the top ten hold 3.2%.

The TCR comes from a human donor with aplastic anemia. The specimen sequenced was sorted CD4+, CD8+, or CD8+CD57+ T cells (not recorded which) from PBMCs. The V and J genes are TRBV20-1 and TRBJ2-1; tentative D call: TRBD1 (6 bases). The DNA for the CDR3 is TGCAGTGCTAGACCAGCTAGGGGGAAGGAGTCTGAGCAGTCCTTC. It specifies CSARPARGKESEQSF.